This TCR beta chain is drawn from a study of post-analysis software for immune sequencing data. Study-level information: Several disease courses (relapsing-remitting, secondary progressive and progressive-relapsing) of multiple sclerosis were included.

General study results and limits: Samples from one preparation batch, clustered by F measure, grouped strongly together. Patients with multiple sclerosis recorded significantly lower normalized Chao1 diversity than controls, the study found. There were five TRBV segments more frequent in patients than controls, and TRBV5-6, TRBV5-1 and TRBV20-1 were among them.

TCR beta cDNA libraries included unique molecular identifiers. With about 0.95 to 10 million T cells as the source, 450,000 to 600,000 cDNA molecules resulted. TCRdb reprocessed the PCR reads with MiXCR, giving one entry per CDR3 protein. The repertoire consists of 700,000 to 900,000 distinct CDR3 sequences, with about 45% occurring once and the leading ten covering roughly 4.5%. J gave up 4 bases and V 2 bases, and 1 base lay outside the gene matches. This CDR3 is built from 14 residues. Germline V gene data show CDR1 as SGHTA and CDR2 as FQGNSA. Worth noting for this clonotype: Its antigen is not known.

The V call is TRBV7-2, the J call TRBJ1-3, with 8 nucleotides matching TRBD1. This clonotype originated in a girl aged 10-17 years with multiple sclerosis. Material for sequencing was blood. Here the CDR3 reads CASSLWTGGNTIYF. CDR3 nucleotides: TGTGCCAGCAGCTTATGGACAGGGGGAAACACCATATATTTT.